Each of the 12 T cell receptor beta chains below was sequenced from the same sample in a study of blood T cell repertoires in COVID-19. Repertoires were generated with immunoSEQ multiplex PCR, while TCRdb's copy carries only in-frame clones and drops some. The table lists fewer than 600,000 clones, 85% to 90% of them singletons. The sample was peripheral blood. The receptors stem from a man aged 18-30 years with COVID-19, enrolled during active disease.

The rearrangement links TRBV19 to TRBJ1-5; maybe TRBD1 (6 bases). Trimming left V 7 bases short and J 0 bases short, with 7 bases between. The germline CDR1 and CDR2 sequences are LNHDA and SQIVND (reference sequence). The CDR3 is 13 residues long. The chain's CDR3 is CASIGGSNQPQHF. CDR3 DNA: TGTGCCAGTATAGGGGGTAGCAATCAGCCCCAGCATTTT. The whole variable domain, remainder taken from reference TRBV19 and TRBJ1-5, is DGGITQSPKYLFRKEGQNVTLSCEQNLNHDAMYWYRQDPGQGLRLIYYSQIVNDFQKGDIAEGYSVSREKKESFPLTVTSAQKNPTAFYLCASIGGSNQPQHFGDGTRLSIL.

The chain couples TRBV5-7 to TRBJ2-7; the D is unclear. TRBV5-7 is an open reading frame whose function is uncertain. The CDR3 totals 13 residues. The V end lost 0 bases, the J end lost 6 bases, and 10 bases lay between the germline ends. As DNA, the CDR3 is TGTGCCAGCAGCTTGGACAGTGGCCGCGAGCAGTACTTC. Protein sequence: CASSLDSGREQYF.

The chain couples TRBV6-1 to TRBJ2-7; D perhaps matches TRBD2 (5 bases). Between the trimmed V and J ends, which lost 3 bases and 1 base, there was a span of 22 bases. Germline V gene sequence: CDR1 MNHNS, CDR2 SASEGT. CDR3 length: 18 residues. CDR3 nucleotide sequence: TGTGCCAGCAGTGATGACACACGGACGGGGATCCAATCCTACGAGCAGTACTTC. Amino acid sequence: CASSDDTRTGIQSYEQYF.

The rearrangement joins TRBV6-5 to TRBJ2-3; a possible D gene is TRBD2 (5 bases). The germline V gene has CDR1 MNHEY and CDR2 SVGAGI. The CDR3 spans 13 residues. Trimming pared 6 bases from V and 3 bases from J, leaving 10 bases between. DNA of the CDR3: TGTGCCAGCAGCGCGGGTGAGACAGATACGCAGTATTTT. Residues: CASSAGETDTQYF.

This clone appeared a single time. The chain combines TRBV6-4 with TRBJ2-1, with 9 bases fitting TRBD1. This CDR3 region has 14 residues. The germline CDR1 and CDR2 sequences are MRHNA and SNTAGT. Germline trimming cut 9 bases from V and 8 bases from J; bases unmatched to any gene: 11. The CDR3 region has the DNA TGTGCCAGGTCTATTCACGGGACAGGGCATGAGCAGTTCTTC. Its translation: CARSIHGTGHEQFF.

V is TRBV5-8 and J is TRBJ1-6; unclear D gene. Per the germline V gene, CDR1 is SGHTS and CDR2 is YDEGEE. V was pared by 5 bases and J by 14 bases, with 11 bases between. CDR3 length: 11 amino acids. CDR3 in amino acids: CASSLLGTLHF. CDR3 coding DNA: TGTGCCAGCAGTTTACTCGGGACCCTCCACTTT.

V and J are TRBV7-9 and TRBJ2-1, with 7 bases identical to TRBD2. Germline CDR1 SEHNR, CDR2 FQNEAQ (reference sequence). The length of the CDR3 is 13 residues. The V gene end was trimmed by 5 bases and the J gene end by 13 bases; junction bases not matched to a gene: 11. Written as DNA, the CDR3 is TGTGCCAGCAGCCCCGACAGCGGGAAGATACAGTTCTTC. This gives the protein CASSPDSGKIQFF.

The rearrangement joins TRBV14 to TRBJ2-5; D unresolved. With 6 bases removed from V and 7 bases from J, the gap between germline ends came to 12 bases. Germline loops: CDR1 SGHDN, CDR2 FVKESK. This CDR3 has 12 amino acids. The CDR3 loop reads CASSPSLWTQYF. The CDR3 nucleotides are TGTGCCAGCAGTCCCTCCCTCTGGACCCAGTACTTC.

This rearrangement joins TRBV19 to TRBJ1-6; 9 nucleotides line up with TRBD1. Germline-derived CDR1 and CDR2 are LNHDA and SQIVND (reference sequence). V gave up 6 bases and J gave up 8 bases; unmatched junction bases: 11. This CDR3 spans 16 amino acids. The CDR3 DNA reads TGTGCCAGTAGCCTATGGGACAGGGCGAAGGATTCACCCCTCCACTTT. Its protein is CASSLWDRAKDSPLHF.

The gene calls are TRBV2 and TRBJ2-7; 9 bases map to TRBD2. Germline CDR1 is SNHLY and CDR2 is FYNNEI. Trimming cost V 5 bases and J 7 bases; bases outside gene matches: 6. The CDR3 loop spans 13 amino acids. The CDR3 region is CASSRLADGEQYF. The CDR3 region has the DNA TGTGCCAGCAGTCGACTAGCGGACGGGGAGCAGTACTTC.

J is TRBJ1-3 and V is TRBV12-3 or TRBV12-4, with D possibly TRBD1 on 6 matching bases. The CDR3 contains 13 residues. With 6 bases removed from V and 8 bases from J, the gap between germline ends came to 14 bases. CDR3 sequence (DNA): TGTGCCAGCAGCCCGACAGGTCGGGACACCATATATTTT. It specifies CASSPTGRDTIYF.

There are a few counts of this clone. The rearrangement joins TRBV4-1 to TRBJ1-6; tentative D call: TRBD1 (5 bases). CDR3 size: 13 residues. Germline-derived CDR1 and CDR2 are MGHRA and YSYEKL. With 2 bases removed from V and 9 bases from J, the gap between germline ends came to 8 bases. The CDR3 region has the DNA TGCGCCAGCAGCCAAACGGGGGTTTCACCCCTCCACTTT. This translates into CASSQTGVSPLHF.